The 2 T cell receptor beta chains below come from one sample, sequenced in a study of cytomegalovirus exposure and HLA in healthy donors. The data were produced by immunoSEQ multiplex PCR, yet TCRdb's version contains in-frame clones alone and is incomplete. The table includes 150,000 to 180,000 clones, 75% to 90% detected once. Sequenced material: PBMCs. The receptors shown here come from a young man in good health and CMV-seropositive.

This clone has only a few counts. The chain has TRBV27 and TRBJ1-6; D ambiguous. The CDR3 is 15 residues long. Trimming cost V 3 bases and J 6 bases, with 12 bases left between them. Germline values: CDR1 MNHEY, CDR2 SMNVEV (reference sequence). CDR3 in amino acids: CASSFRGNTNSPLHF. DNA of the CDR3: TGTGCCAGCAGTTTTCGAGGGAATACTAATTCACCCCTCCACTTT.

In its sample, this clone was seen a few times. The chain is built from TRBV7-2 and TRBJ2-7, with a weak D call TRBD2 (5 bases). The CDR3 covers 14 residues. From germline, CDR1 is SGHTA and CDR2 FQGNSA. Trimming cost V 4 bases and J 5 bases, with 15 bases left between them. The chain's CDR3 is CASSSYSAGHEQYF. The CDR3 nucleotides are TGTGCCAGCAGCTCATATTCCGCGGGCCACGAGCAGTACTTC.